This TCR beta chain was identified during a study of T cells after yellow fever vaccination. About this clonotype itself: Its matching antigen is unknown.

The trim removed 2 bases at V and 7 bases at J, leaving 6 bases unmatched. Looked up from germline, CDR1 is MNHEY and CDR2 is SVGAGI. This CDR3 is built from 15 residues. TCRdb reanalysed the 5' RACE reads using MiXCR and keeps one entry per CDR3 protein. The sample yields tens of thousands of distinct CDR3 sequences, approximately 7.5% seen once. Regarding the study as a whole: Abundant clonotypes from the bulk population could contaminate FACS-sorted repertoires.

V usage is TRBV6-5 and J usage is TRBJ2-7, with TRBD2 matching 12 bases. The specimen was CD8+ T cells sorted from PBMCs, collected on the day of the yellow fever booster vaccination. The sequence was obtained from a young man who received the YFV17D yellow fever vaccine. CDR3 sequence: CASSYTTSGRSEQYF. CDR3 bases: TGTGCCAGCAGTTACACGACTAGCGGGAGATCTGAGCAGTACTTC.